These T cell receptor beta chains were read from a single sample in a study of human T cells and chemical hapten exposure. MiXCR, run by TCRdb on the RACE reads, gives a single entry per CDR3 protein. The table records some 400,000 distinct CDR3 sequences, roughly 4.6% of them present only once. The sequencing here drew on whole blood, taken in connection with sensitization to the hapten diphenylcyclopropenone (DPC). These receptor sequences come from a woman in her fifties or sixties with alopecia areata. Some clones in this sample may be carry-over from other donors' samples. Both conserved end residues are part of each CDR3. D genes are given only for firm matches. Clone size is stated in some rows and not others, as once, few, many or a class when expanded.

J,V,size,D,DNA,CDR3
TRBJ1-1,TRBV10-3,many,-,TGTGCCATCACTCAAGGGGAGGTAGGCACTGAAGCTTTCTTT,CAITQGEVGTEAFF
TRBJ2-3,TRBV5-4,many,-,TGTGCCAGTTCCCGGGACTCAAGCACAGATACGCAGTATTTT,CASSRDSSTDTQYF
TRBJ1-2,TRBV4-2,-,-,TGTGCCAGCAGCCAGATCCAGACTAGTGGCTACACCTTC,CASSQIQTSGYTF
TRBJ1-1,TRBV6-1,few,-,TGTGCCAGCAGTGAAGTTCGTTCTGAAGCTTTCTTT,CASSEVRSEAFF
TRBJ2-7,TRBV9,few,-,TGTGCCAGCAGCCCTCAACCGGAGAGAGACGAGCAGTACTTC,CASSPQPERDEQYF
TRBJ1-1,TRBV5-1,many,-,TGCGCCAGCCGGACGGGAGGGGCCACTGAAGCTTTCTTT,CASRTGGATEAFF
TRBJ1-4,TRBV7-8,many,TRBD1,TGTGCCAGCAGTAACAGGGGATCTAATGAAAAACTGTTTTTT,CASSNRGSNEKLFF
TRBJ1-5,TRBV21-1,many,-,TGTGCCAGCAGCAAAAAGCCAGAGAAGAGGACAGGGCAGGGTTTAAGCAATCAGCCCCAGCATTTT,CASSKKPEKRTGQGLSNQPQHF
TRBJ2-1,TRBV6-1,-,TRBD2,TGTGCCAGCAGTGAAATAGGACTAGGAGGGTTAAATGAGCAGTTCTTC,CASSEIGLGGLNEQFF
TRBJ2-7,TRBV6-5,many,-,TGTGCCAGCAGGTCATCTTACGAGCAGTACTTC,CASRSSYEQYF